This T cell receptor (beta chain) was profiled in a study of shared clonotypes between healthy human individuals. Study-level points and caveats: Sorted-subset sequencing, rarefaction showed, was incomplete despite large depth. Only a few donors were included, so the genetic and exposure-history diversity represented was limited. Generally, estimated richness proved larger in naive subsets than it did in memory subsets.

Details on this clone: Its antigen is unidentified. Other DNA sequences of this sample code for an identical CDR3.

Naive CD8 cells lacked CD45RO, underwent positive selection for CCR7 and left out terminally differentiated effector memory CD45RA+ cells. Profiled with immunoSEQ multiplex PCR; TCRdb holds only in-frame clones, not every one. The profile shows 2 million or so clones, approximately 94% of them singletons. This clonotype originated in a man younger than 35 in good health. The sample was naive CD8+ T cells sorted from blood.

In DNA, the CDR3 is TGTGCCAGCAGTTTGGGGCAGGGGCTCACTGAAGCTTTCTTT. It yields the protein CASSLGQGLTEAFF. V gene TRBV28 combines with J gene TRBJ1-1; TRBD1 might be the D (6 bases). The V and J ends lost 3 bases and 4 bases respectively, with 12 bases between them. Germline V gene data show CDR1 as MDHEN and CDR2 as SYDVKM. The CDR3 runs 14 residues.